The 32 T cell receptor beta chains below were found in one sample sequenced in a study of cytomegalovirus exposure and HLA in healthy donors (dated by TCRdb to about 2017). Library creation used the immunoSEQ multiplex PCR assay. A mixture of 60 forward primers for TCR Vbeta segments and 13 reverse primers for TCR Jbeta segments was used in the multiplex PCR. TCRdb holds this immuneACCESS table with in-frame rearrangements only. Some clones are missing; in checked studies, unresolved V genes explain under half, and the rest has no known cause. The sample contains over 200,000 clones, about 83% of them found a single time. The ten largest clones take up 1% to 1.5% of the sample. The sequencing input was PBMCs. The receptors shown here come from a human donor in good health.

CDR3 coding DNA: TGTGCCAGTAGTTTGTCTAGCGGGAAAAGGGTCGATGAGCAGTTCTTC. The encoded protein is CASSLSSGKRVDEQFF. This chain joins TRBV19 and TRBJ2-1, with 9 bases aligning to TRBD2. The CDR3 extends over 16 amino acids. The germline V gene encodes CDR1 LNHDA and CDR2 SQIVND (reference sequence). Losses at the gene ends were 5 bases for V and 8 bases for J; bases not matched to a gene: 13.

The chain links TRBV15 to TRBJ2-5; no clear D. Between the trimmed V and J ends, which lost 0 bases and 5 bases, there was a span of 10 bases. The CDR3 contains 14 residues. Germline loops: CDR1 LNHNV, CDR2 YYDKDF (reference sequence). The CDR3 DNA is TGTGCCACCAGCAGAGATCTAGGAGAGGAGACCCAGTACTTC. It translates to CATSRDLGEETQYF.

This CDR3 reads CASRKGVNAYEQYF. The CDR3 DNA reads TGTGCCAGCAGGAAGGGGGTGAATGCGTACGAGCAGTACTTC. The gene calls are TRBV27 and TRBJ2-7, with D possibly matching TRBD1 (6 bases). Per germline, CDR1 MNHEY and CDR2 SMNVEV (reference sequence). The CDR3 sequence is 14 residues long. Trimming took off 6 bases at V and 4 bases at J, with 16 bases between the two ends.

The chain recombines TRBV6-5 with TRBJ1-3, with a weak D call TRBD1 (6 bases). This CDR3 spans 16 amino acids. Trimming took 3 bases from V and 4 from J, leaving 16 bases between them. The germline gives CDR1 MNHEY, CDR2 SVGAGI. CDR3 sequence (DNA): TGTGCCAGCAGTTATTCGGCAGGGGTTTCCGGAAACACCATATATTTT. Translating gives CASSYSAGVSGNTIYF.

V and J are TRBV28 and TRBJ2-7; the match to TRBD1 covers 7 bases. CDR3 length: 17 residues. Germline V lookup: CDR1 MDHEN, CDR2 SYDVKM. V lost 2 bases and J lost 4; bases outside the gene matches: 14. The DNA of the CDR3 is TGTGCCAGCAGTTTACTCACAGGGGTTGTTTTGACGTACGAGCAGTACTTC. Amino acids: CASSLLTGVVLTYEQYF.

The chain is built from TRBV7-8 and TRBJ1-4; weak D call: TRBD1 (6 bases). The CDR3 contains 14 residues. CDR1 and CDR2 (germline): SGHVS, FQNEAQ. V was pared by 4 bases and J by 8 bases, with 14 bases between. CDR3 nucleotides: TGTGCCAGCAGCTCGGGAGGGGGGGACGAAAAACTGTTTTTT. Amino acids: CASSSGGGDEKLFF.

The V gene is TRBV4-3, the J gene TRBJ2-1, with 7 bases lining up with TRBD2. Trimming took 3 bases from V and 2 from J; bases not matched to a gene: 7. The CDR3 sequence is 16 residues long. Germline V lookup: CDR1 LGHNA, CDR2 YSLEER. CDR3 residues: CASSQGPSGAYNEQFF. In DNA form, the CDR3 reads TGCGCCAGCAGCCAGGGACCTAGCGGCGCCTACAATGAGCAGTTCTTC.

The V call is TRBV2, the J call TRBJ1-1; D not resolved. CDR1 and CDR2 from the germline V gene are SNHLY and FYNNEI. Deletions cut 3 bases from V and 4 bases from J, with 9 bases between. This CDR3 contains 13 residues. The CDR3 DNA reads TGTGCCAGCAGTGACATGAGGGTCACTGAAGCTTTCTTT. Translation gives CASSDMRVTEAFF.

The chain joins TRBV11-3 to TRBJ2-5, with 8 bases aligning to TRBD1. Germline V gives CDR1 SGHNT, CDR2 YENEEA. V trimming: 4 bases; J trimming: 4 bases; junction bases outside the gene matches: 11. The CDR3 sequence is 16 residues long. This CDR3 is CASSSRGAGGGETQYF. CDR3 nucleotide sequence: TGTGCCAGCAGCTCCCGGGGCGCAGGGGGCGGAGAGACCCAGTACTTC.

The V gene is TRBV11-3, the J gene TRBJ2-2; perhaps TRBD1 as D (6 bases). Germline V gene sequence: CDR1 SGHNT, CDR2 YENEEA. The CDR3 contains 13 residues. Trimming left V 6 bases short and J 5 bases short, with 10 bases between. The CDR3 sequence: CASRSGVTGELFF. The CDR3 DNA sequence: TGTGCCAGCAGGTCAGGGGTTACCGGGGAGCTGTTTTTT.

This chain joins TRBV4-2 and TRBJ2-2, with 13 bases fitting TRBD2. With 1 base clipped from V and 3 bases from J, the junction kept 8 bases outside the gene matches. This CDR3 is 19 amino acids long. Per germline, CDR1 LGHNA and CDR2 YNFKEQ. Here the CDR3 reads CASSQAGLAGDPYTGELFF. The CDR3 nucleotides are TGTGCCAGCAGCCAAGCAGGACTAGCGGGAGATCCGTACACCGGGGAGCTGTTTTTT.

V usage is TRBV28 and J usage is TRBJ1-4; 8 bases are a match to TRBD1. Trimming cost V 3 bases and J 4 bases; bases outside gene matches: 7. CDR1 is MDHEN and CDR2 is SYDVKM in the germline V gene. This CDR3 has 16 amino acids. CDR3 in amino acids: CASSFRQTGVNEKLFF. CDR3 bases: TGTGCCAGCAGTTTCCGGCAGACAGGGGTTAATGAAAAACTGTTTTTT.

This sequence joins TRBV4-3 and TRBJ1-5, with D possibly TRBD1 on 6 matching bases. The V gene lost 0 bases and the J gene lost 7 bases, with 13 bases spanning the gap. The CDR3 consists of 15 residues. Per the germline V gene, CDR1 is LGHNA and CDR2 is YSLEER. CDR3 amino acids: CASSQDRTGSQPQHF. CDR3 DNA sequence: TGCGCCAGCAGCCAAGATAGAACAGGGAGCCAGCCCCAGCATTTT.

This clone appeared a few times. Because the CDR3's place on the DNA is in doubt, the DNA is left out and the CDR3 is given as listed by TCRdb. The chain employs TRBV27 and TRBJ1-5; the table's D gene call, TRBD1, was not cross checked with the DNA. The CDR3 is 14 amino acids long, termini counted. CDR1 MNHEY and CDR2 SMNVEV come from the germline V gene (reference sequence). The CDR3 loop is CASSSSTGPQPQHF.

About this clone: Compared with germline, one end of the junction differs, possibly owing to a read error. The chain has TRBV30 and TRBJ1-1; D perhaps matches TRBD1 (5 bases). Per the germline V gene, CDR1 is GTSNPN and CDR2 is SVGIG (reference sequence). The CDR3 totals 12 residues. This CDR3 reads CPRRGGDTEAFF. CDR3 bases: TGCCCCCGGCGCGGGGGGGACACTGAAGCTTTCTTT.

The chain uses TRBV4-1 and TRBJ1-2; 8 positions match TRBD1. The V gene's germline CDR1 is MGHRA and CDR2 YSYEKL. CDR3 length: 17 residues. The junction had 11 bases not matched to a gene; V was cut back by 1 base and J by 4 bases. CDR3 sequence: CASSQGGRGRRGYGYTF. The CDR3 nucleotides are TGCGCCAGCAGCCAAGGTGGCAGGGGGCGCCGAGGCTATGGCTACACCTTC.

CDR3 amino acids: CASSSPGAEAFF. DNA of the CDR3: TGTGCCAGCAGCTCCCCGGGTGCTGAAGCTTTCTTT. The chain has TRBV5-6 and TRBJ1-1, with unresolved D. The V end lost 3 bases, the J end lost 6 bases, and 9 bases lay between the germline ends. Per the germline V gene, CDR1 is SGHDT and CDR2 is YYEEEE. The CDR3 sequence is 12 residues long.

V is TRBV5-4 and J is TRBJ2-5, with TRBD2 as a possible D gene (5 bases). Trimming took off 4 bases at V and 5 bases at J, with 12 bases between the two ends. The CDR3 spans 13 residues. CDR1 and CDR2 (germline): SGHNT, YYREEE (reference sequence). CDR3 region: CASSVGLSETQYF. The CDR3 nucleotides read TGTGCCAGCAGCGTCGGACTGTCGGAGACCCAGTACTTC.

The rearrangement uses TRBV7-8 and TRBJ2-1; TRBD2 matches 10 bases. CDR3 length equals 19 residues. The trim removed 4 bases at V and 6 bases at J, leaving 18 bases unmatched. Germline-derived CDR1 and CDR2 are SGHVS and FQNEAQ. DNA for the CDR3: TGTGCCAGCAGCTCGATTACCGGACTAGCGGCAGGATGGAGCAATGAGCAGTTCTTC. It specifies CASSSITGLAAGWSNEQFF.

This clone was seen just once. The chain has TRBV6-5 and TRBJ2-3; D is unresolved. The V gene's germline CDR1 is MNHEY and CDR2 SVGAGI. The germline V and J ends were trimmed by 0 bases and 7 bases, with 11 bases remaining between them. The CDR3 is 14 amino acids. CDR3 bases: TGTGCCAGCAGTTACTCCCCGATAGATCATACGCAGTATTTT. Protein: CASSYSPIDHTQYF.

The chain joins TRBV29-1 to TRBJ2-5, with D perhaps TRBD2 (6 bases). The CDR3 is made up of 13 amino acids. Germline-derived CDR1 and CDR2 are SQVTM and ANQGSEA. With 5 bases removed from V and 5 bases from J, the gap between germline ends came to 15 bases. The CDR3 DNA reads TGCAGCGTTAGGACTATGTTGCTGGAGACCCAGTACTTC. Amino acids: CSVRTMLLETQYF.

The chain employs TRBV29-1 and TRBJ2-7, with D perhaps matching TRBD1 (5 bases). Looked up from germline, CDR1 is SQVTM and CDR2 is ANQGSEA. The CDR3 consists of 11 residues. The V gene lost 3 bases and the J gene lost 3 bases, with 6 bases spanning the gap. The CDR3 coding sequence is TGCAGCGTTGATGACAGCTACGAGCAGTACTTC. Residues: CSVDDSYEQYF.

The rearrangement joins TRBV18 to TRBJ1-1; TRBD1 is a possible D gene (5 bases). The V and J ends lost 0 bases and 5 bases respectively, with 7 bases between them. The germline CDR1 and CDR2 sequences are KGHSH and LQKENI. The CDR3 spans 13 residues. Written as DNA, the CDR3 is TGTGCCAGCTCACCACCGGAGGGGACTGAAGCTTTCTTT. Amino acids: CASSPPEGTEAFF.

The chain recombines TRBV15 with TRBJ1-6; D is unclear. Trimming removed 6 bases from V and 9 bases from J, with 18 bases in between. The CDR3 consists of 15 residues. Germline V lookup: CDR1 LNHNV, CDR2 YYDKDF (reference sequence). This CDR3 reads CATSVSTKEISPLHF. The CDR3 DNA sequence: TGTGCCACCAGTGTGTCAACTAAGGAAATTTCACCCCTCCACTTT.

CDR3 nucleotide sequence: TGTGCCTGGAGTCTTGACGGGGGGGCTAGGGACGAGCAGTACTTC. This translates into CAWSLDGGARDEQYF. The V gene is TRBV30, the J gene TRBJ2-7; 8 positions agree with TRBD2. The CDR3 covers 15 residues. V lost 2 bases and J lost 5; bases outside the gene matches: 11. Germline assignment: CDR1 GTSNPN and CDR2 SVGIG (reference sequence).

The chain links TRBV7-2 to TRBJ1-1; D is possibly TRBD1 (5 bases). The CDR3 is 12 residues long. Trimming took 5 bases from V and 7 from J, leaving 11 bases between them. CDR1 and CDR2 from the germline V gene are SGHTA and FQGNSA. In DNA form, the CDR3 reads TGTGCCAGCAGCGCATCCAGGGTTGAAGCTTTCTTT. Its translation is CASSASRVEAFF.

DNA of the CDR3: TGTGCCACCAGCAGAGGCAAGACAGGGCCCCCTCATTGGGCTCTCTATCAGCCCCAGCATTTT. Amino acid sequence: CATSRGKTGPPHWALYQPQHF. This rearrangement joins TRBV15 to TRBJ1-5; 7 positions agree with TRBD1. V lost 1 base to trimming and J lost 5 bases; unmatched junction nucleotides: 23. Germline V gene data show CDR1 as LNHNV and CDR2 as YYDKDF (reference sequence). This CDR3 spans 21 amino acids.

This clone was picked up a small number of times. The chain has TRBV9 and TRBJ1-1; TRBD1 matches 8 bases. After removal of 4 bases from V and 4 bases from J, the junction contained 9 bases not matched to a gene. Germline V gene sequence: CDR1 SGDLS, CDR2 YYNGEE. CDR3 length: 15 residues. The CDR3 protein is CASSLGTGWGTEAFF. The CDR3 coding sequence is TGTGCCAGCAGCCTAGGGACAGGATGGGGCACTGAAGCTTTCTTT. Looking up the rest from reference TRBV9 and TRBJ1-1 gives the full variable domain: DSGVTQTPKHLITATGQRVTLRCSPRSGDLSVYWYQQSLDQGLQFLIQYYNGEERAKGNILERFSAQQFPDLHSELNLSSLELGDSALYFCASSLGTGWGTEAFFGQGTRLTVV.

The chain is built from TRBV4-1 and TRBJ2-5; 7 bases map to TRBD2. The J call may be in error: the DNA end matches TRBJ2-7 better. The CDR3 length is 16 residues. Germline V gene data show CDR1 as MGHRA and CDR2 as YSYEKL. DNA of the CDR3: TGCGCCAGCAGCCAAGTTGGCGCTAGCGGCACCTACGAGCAGTACTTC. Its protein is CASSQVGASGTYEQYF.

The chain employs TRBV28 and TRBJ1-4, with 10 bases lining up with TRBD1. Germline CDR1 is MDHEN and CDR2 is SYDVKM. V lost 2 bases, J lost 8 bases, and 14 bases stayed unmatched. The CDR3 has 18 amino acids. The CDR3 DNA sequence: TGTGCCAGCAGTTTAATCCGGGACAGGGGCCGCCAGGGAGAAAAACTGTTTTTT. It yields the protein CASSLIRDRGRQGEKLFF.

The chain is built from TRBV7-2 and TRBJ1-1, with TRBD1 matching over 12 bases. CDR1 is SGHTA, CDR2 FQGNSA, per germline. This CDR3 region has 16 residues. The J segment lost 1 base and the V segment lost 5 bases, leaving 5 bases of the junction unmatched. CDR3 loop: CASSPRDRGRNTEAFF. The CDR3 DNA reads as TGTGCCAGCAGCCCCCGGGACAGGGGGCGGAACACTGAAGCTTTCTTT.

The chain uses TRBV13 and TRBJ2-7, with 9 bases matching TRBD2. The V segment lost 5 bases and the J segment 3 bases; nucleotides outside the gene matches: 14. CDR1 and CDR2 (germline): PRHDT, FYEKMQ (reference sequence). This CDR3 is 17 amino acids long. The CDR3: CASSQTNGLAGLYEQYF. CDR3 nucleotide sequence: TGTGCCAGCAGCCAAACAAACGGCCTAGCGGGACTCTACGAGCAGTACTTC. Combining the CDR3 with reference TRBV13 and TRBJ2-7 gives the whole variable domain AAGVIQSPRHLIKEKRETATLKCYPIPRHDTVYWYQQGPGQDPQFLISFYEKMQSDKGSIPDRFSAQQFSDYHSELNMSSLELGDSALYFCASSQTNGLAGLYEQYFGPGTRLTVT.